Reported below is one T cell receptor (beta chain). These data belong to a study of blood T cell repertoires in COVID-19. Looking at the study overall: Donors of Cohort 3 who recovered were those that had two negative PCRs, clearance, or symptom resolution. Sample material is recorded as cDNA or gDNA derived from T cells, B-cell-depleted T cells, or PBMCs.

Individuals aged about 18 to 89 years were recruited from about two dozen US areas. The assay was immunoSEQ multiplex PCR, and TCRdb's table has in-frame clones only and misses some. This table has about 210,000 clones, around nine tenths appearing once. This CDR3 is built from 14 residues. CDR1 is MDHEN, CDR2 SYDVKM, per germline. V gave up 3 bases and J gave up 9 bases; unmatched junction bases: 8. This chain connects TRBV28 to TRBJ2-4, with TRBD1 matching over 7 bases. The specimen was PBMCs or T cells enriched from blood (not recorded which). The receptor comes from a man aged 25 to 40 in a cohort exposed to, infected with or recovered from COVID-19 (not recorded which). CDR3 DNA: TGTGCCAGCAGTTTCGACAGGGTAGAAACCATTCAGTACTTC. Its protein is CASSFDRVETIQYF. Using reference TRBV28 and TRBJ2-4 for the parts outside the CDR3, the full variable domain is DVKVTQSSRYLVKRTGEKVFLECVQDMDHENMFWYRQDPGLGLRLIYFSYDVKMKEKGDIPEGYSVSREKKERFSLILESASTNQTSMYLCASSFDRVETIQYFGAGTRLSVL.